A single sample is the source of the 26 T cell receptor beta chains below, sequenced in a study of T cells in Graves' hyperthyroidism and ophthalmopathy. Amplified TCR beta CDR3 regions derived from RNA transcripts. First-round RT-PCR of the TCR CDR3 relied on the HTBI primer set. TCRdb ran MiXCR on the multiplex PCR reads and lists one entry per CDR3 protein. The sample yields around 490,000 distinct CDR3 sequences, nearly 20% seen once. Sequencing was performed on blood. All receptors come from a man aged 40-55 years with Graves' ophthalmopathy.

The sample holds many counts of this clonotype. The chain is built from TRBV7-6 and TRBJ2-3; 10 bases agree with TRBD1. After removal of 5 bases from V and 5 bases from J, the junction contained 7 bases not matched to a gene. Germline CDR1 and CDR2: SGHVS and FNYEAQ. This CDR3 has 15 residues. CDR3 residues: CASSRDRGMGDTQYF. In nucleotides, the CDR3 is TGTGCCAGCAGCCGGGACAGGGGTATGGGAGATACGCAGTATTTT.

The count of this clonotype is one. CDR3: CASSFATGTGASYGYTF. The CDR3 DNA follows: TGTGCCAGCAGTTTCGCCACCGGGACAGGGGCCTCCTATGGCTACACCTTC. This chain joins TRBV12-3 or TRBV12-4 and TRBJ1-2, with TRBD1 identical over 10 bases. The CDR3 spans 17 residues. V gave up 3 bases and J gave up 4 bases; unmatched junction bases: 11.

The chain links TRBV9 to TRBJ2-5, with TRBD1 identical over 9 bases. Per germline, CDR1 SGDLS and CDR2 YYNGEE. V shed 3 bases and J 2 bases; nucleotides not matched to a gene: 8. The CDR3 spans 16 residues. The CDR3 reads CASSDTLGTGQETQYF. The CDR3 nucleotides are TGTGCCAGCAGCGATACACTAGGGACAGGGCAAGAGACCCAGTACTTC. The variable domain in full, with the rest retrieved from reference TRBV9 and TRBJ2-5, is DSGVTQTPKHLITATGQRVTLRCSPRSGDLSVYWYQQSLDQGLQFLIQYYNGEERAKGNILERFSAQQFPDLHSELNLSSLELGDSALYFCASSDTLGTGQETQYFGPGTRLLVL.

In this sample, this clonotype turned up a few times. The rearrangement joins TRBV5-6 to TRBJ1-4, with TRBD1 as a possible D gene (6 bases). Trimming took off 1 base at V and 4 bases at J, with 11 bases between the two ends. The CDR3 length is 15 residues. Germline V lookup: CDR1 SGHDT, CDR2 YYEEEE. The CDR3 is CASSLTGQINEKLFF. The CDR3 bases are TGTGCCAGCAGCTTGACAGGACAGATTAATGAAAAACTGTTTTTT.

This clonotype turned up a few times. The rearrangement joins TRBV28 to TRBJ1-1; tentatively, D is TRBD1 (6 bases). Germline values: CDR1 MDHEN, CDR2 SYDVKM. This CDR3 is built from 14 residues. V lost 8 bases to trimming and J lost 2 bases, with 15 bases between them. The CDR3 reads CASGATGHNTEAFF. CDR3 nucleotides: TGTGCCAGCGGCGCAACGGGACATAACACTGAAGCTTTCTTT.

This clonotype appeared many times. This CDR3 reads CASSLPRDSTGELFF. The CDR3 DNA reads TGCGCCAGCAGCTTGCCCCGGGATAGCACCGGGGAGCTGTTTTTT. The chain recombines TRBV5-1 with TRBJ2-2; TRBD2 might be the D (5 bases). The germline CDR1 and CDR2 sequences are SGHRS and YFSETQ. V was trimmed by 1 base and J by 4 bases, leaving 11 bases between them. This CDR3 has 15 residues.

This clonotype was observed at least ten times. The chain recombines TRBV7-2 with TRBJ2-7; TRBD1 matches at 9 bases. Germline V CDR1 and CDR2: SGHTA, FQGNSA. With 2 bases clipped from V and 4 bases from J, the junction kept 9 bases outside the gene matches. This CDR3 contains 16 residues. CDR3 sequence (DNA): TGTGCCAGCAGCTTAAGGAAGGGACAGGGTGGTTACGAGCAGTACTTC. It is translated as CASSLRKGQGGYEQYF.

This clonotype occurred many times. The rearrangement links TRBV18 to TRBJ2-5, with D perhaps assigned TRBD1 or TRBD2 (5 bases each). This CDR3 comprises 14 residues. The germline V gene encodes CDR1 KGHSH and CDR2 LQKENI. Trimming took 4 bases from V and 3 from J, leaving 12 bases between them. The CDR3 bases are TGTGCCAGCTCACGGGACGGCGCGGAAGAGACCCAGTACTTC. It translates to CASSRDGAEETQYF.

Many counts were recorded for this clonotype. J is TRBJ2-1 and V is TRBV2; 13 bases fit TRBD2. The CDR3 loop spans 15 amino acids. With 7 bases clipped from V and 4 bases from J, the junction kept 4 bases outside the gene matches. The V gene's germline CDR1 is SNHLY and CDR2 FYNNEI. The CDR3 DNA reads TGTGCCAGCAAGCGACTAGCGGGGGGATACAATGAGCAGTTCTTC. Translated, it gives CASKRLAGGYNEQFF. Using reference TRBV2 and TRBJ2-1 for the parts outside the CDR3, the full variable domain is EPEVTQTPSHQVTQMGQEVILRCVPISNHLYFYWYRQILGQKVEFLVSFYNNEISEKSEIFDDQFSVERPDGSNFTLKIRSTKLEDSAMYFCASKRLAGGYNEQFFGPGTRLTVL.

This clonotype showed up many times. The J gene is TRBJ2-3, the V gene TRBV7-9; no clear D gene. The CDR3 length is 13 residues. V was shortened by 0 bases and J by 6 bases, with 7 bases between the two germline ends. Germline CDR1 and CDR2: SEHNR and FQNEAQ (reference sequence). As DNA, the CDR3 is TGTGCCAGCAGCTTAGCGAGGTCGGATACGCAGTATTTT. This translates into CASSLARSDTQYF. Drawing the rest from reference TRBV7-9 and TRBJ2-3, the complete variable domain is DTGVSQNPRHKITKRGQNVTFRCDPISEHNRLYWYRQTLGQGPEFLTYFQNEAQLEKSRLLSDRFSAERPKGSFSTLEIQRTEQGDSAMYLCASSLARSDTQYFGPGTRLTVL.

This clonotype was observed a handful of times. The chain links TRBV5-1 to TRBJ2-4, with 7 bases aligning to TRBD2. Looked up from germline, CDR1 is SGHRS and CDR2 is YFSETQ. V shed 0 bases, J shed 5 bases, and the junction held 11 bases outside the gene matches. The CDR3 loop spans 17 amino acids. The CDR3 region is CASSLGYRSGDQNIQYF. The CDR3 DNA reads as TGCGCCAGCAGCTTGGGGTATCGAAGCGGGGACCAAAACATTCAGTACTTC.

This clonotype was observed a handful of times. The DNA of the CDR3 is TGTGCCAGCAGCGTAGCTCCGGGACAGGGGCCAGATACGCAGTATTTT. Encoded protein: CASSVAPGQGPDTQYF. The chain couples TRBV9 to TRBJ2-3; 10 positions match TRBD1. Trimming cost V 0 bases and J 4 bases; bases outside gene matches: 5. The CDR3 is made up of 16 amino acids. Germline CDR1 and CDR2: SGDLS and YYNGEE.

CDR3 DNA sequence: TGTGCCAGCAGTGAAGTAAGCCCCTGGGCGGGAGAGACCCAGTACTTC. Protein: CASSEVSPWAGETQYF. The V gene is TRBV6-1, the J gene TRBJ2-5; weak D call: TRBD2 (5 bases). The length of the CDR3 is 16 residues. Trimming removed 1 base at V and 4 bases at J, with 16 bases between. From germline, CDR1 is MNHNS and CDR2 SASEGT.

This clonotype was observed many times. This chain uses TRBV27 with TRBJ1-2; the match to TRBD1 covers 12 bases. The ends lost 5 bases at V and 7 bases at J; junction bases unmatched: 8. The CDR3 extends over 15 amino acids. CDR1 MNHEY and CDR2 SMNVEV come from the germline V gene (reference sequence). CDR3 residues: CASSPQGTGGGGYTF. CDR3 DNA: TGTGCCAGCAGTCCACAGGGGACAGGGGGCGGTGGCTACACCTTC.

The genes are TRBV13 and TRBJ2-2; D remains ambiguous. CDR3 length: 14 residues. V lost 5 bases to trimming and J lost 2 bases, with 9 bases between them. Germline CDR1 PRHDT, CDR2 FYEKMQ (reference sequence). For the CDR3, the DNA is TGTGCCAGCAGCGAAGGTCCTAACACCGGGGAGCTGTTTTTT. This encodes CASSEGPNTGELFF.

The V gene is TRBV12-3 or TRBV12-4, the J gene TRBJ2-3; 9 bases are shared with TRBD2. CDR3 length: 14 residues. V shed 6 bases, J shed 1 base, and the junction held 2 bases outside the gene matches. CDR3 protein: CASRGGGGTDTQYF. The CDR3 coding sequence is TGTGCCAGCAGGGGCGGGGGGGGCACAGATACGCAGTATTTT.

J is TRBJ2-1 and V is TRBV12-3 or TRBV12-4, with 12 nucleotides matching TRBD1. The CDR3 spans 17 residues. The J segment lost 4 bases and the V segment lost 3 bases, leaving 7 bases of the junction unmatched. CDR3 residues: CASSLGQGAFLYNEQFF. As DNA, the CDR3 is TGTGCCAGCAGTTTGGGACAGGGGGCGTTCCTGTACAATGAGCAGTTCTTC.

This clonotype was counted a few times. This chain connects TRBV12-3 or TRBV12-4 to TRBJ2-5; 8 nucleotides match TRBD2. The junction had 3 bases not matched to a gene; V was cut back by 2 bases and J by 7 bases. This CDR3 spans 13 amino acids. As DNA, the CDR3 is TGTGCCAGCAGTTTACGGGGGGGGGGGACCCAGTACTTC. Protein: CASSLRGGGTQYF.

The sample holds a few counts of this clonotype. The rearrangement uses TRBV7-2 and TRBJ1-2; D is perhaps TRBD1 (5 bases). Looked up from germline, CDR1 is SGHTA and CDR2 is FQGNSA. Deletions cut 4 bases from V and 0 bases from J, with 15 bases between. The length of the CDR3 is 16 residues. CDR3 nucleotides: TGTGCCAGCAGCTCGGGGGGAGAGATAGCTAACTATGGCTACACCTTC. It yields the protein CASSSGGEIANYGYTF.

In regard to this clonotype: A clone one base away is much larger, so this may be a read error. The rearrangement uses TRBV28 and TRBJ2-7; D unclear. CDR1 is MDHEN and CDR2 is SYDVKM in the germline V gene. The CDR3 loop spans 14 amino acids. V was clipped by 2 bases and J by 1 base, with 9 bases between them. The CDR3 spells CASSLNAVSYEQYF. The CDR3 coding sequence is TGTGCCAGCAGTTTAAATGCGGTTTCCTACGAGCAGTACTTC. Using reference TRBV28 and TRBJ2-7 for the parts outside the CDR3, the full variable domain is DVKVTQSSRYLVKRTGEKVFLECVQDMDHENMFWYRQDPGLGLRLIYFSYDVKMKEKGDIPEGYSVSREKKERFSLILESASTNQTSMYLCASSLNAVSYEQYFGPGTRLTVT.

This clonotype was counted only a few times. The V and J genes are TRBV29-1 and TRBJ1-2; D not resolved. Looked up from germline, CDR1 is SQVTM and CDR2 is ANQGSEA. Trimming took 0 bases from V and 7 from J, leaving 18 bases between them. The CDR3 is made up of 15 amino acids. The DNA of the CDR3 is TGCAGCGTTGAAGACCGCGTGATAAGGGCAGGTGGCTACACCTTC. Its protein product is CSVEDRVIRAGGYTF.

Worth noting for this clonotype: It may be a read error: a sequence one base away is much more abundant. V and J are TRBV4-1 and TRBJ2-7; a weak D match, TRBD2 (6 bases). The germline CDR1 and CDR2 sequences are MGHRA and YSYEKL. The CDR3 sequence is 18 residues long. V was shortened by 5 bases and J by 0 bases, with 23 bases between the two germline ends. CDR3 in amino acids: CASSYSPRNSGNSYEQYF. In DNA form, the CDR3 reads TGCGCCAGCAGCTACTCCCCTCGGAATAGCGGTAACTCCTACGAGCAGTACTTC.

This clonotype was recorded at least ten times. The chain carries TRBV7-2 and TRBJ1-2; D unclear. Trimming removed 7 bases at V and 0 bases at J, with 18 bases between. There are 16 residues in the CDR3. CDR1 and CDR2 from the germline V gene are SGHTA and FQGNSA. CDR3 DNA: TGTGCCAGCAACCCGTACGGGCAGCAAGCTAACTATGGCTACACCTTC. Its protein is CASNPYGQQANYGYTF.

This clonotype was picked up a small number of times. The chain couples TRBV19 to TRBJ2-1; 11 nucleotides align to TRBD2. CDR3 length equals 15 residues. Trimming took 6 bases from V and 7 from J; bases not matched to a gene: 8. Germline CDR1 LNHDA, CDR2 SQIVND (reference sequence). CDR3 sequence: CASRRLAGSGNEQFF. The CDR3 region has the DNA TGTGCCAGTAGAAGACTAGCGGGGTCGGGGAATGAGCAGTTCTTC.

The table lists this clonotype with many counts. The chain couples TRBV3-1 to TRBJ1-1; 9 bases fit TRBD1. Germline V gene sequence: CDR1 LGHDT, CDR2 YNNKEL (reference sequence). V shed 5 bases, J shed 6 bases, and the junction held 4 bases outside the gene matches. The CDR3 sequence is 13 residues long. CDR3 DNA sequence: TGTGCCAGCAGCGGGACAGGGTGGCCTGAAGCTTTCTTT. The encoded protein is CASSGTGWPEAFF.

This clonotype was picked up a small number of times. This chain links TRBV5-4 with TRBJ1-2; 8 positions agree with TRBD1. Germline trimming cut 4 bases from V and 4 bases from J; bases unmatched to any gene: 6. CDR3 length: 14 residues. Germline-derived CDR1 and CDR2 are SGHNT and YYREEE (reference sequence). CDR3 bases: TGTGCCAGCAGCCCAGGGGGCTGGAGCTATGGCTACACCTTC. Translated, it gives CASSPGGWSYGYTF.